The clone carrying this T cell receptor beta chain was counted once. Its specificity is not known. The sample belongs to a study of cytomegalovirus exposure and HLA in healthy donors. Findings of the study overall: Accurate prediction of most subjects' HLA-A and HLA-B alleles from TCR beta sequences was reported. In an earlier analysis, productive rearrangement rates for most beta V segments clustered near 87% or 30%.

13 Jbeta primers and 60 Vbeta primers were used for the PCR. The data were produced by immunoSEQ multiplex PCR, yet TCRdb's version contains in-frame clones alone and is incomplete. The data show 30,000 to 40,000 clones, about 70% seen once. Germline-derived CDR1 and CDR2 are SGHRS and YFSETQ. The CDR3 totals 18 residues. J gave up 0 bases and V 6 bases, and 10 bases lay outside the gene matches. The receptor's source is a man between 35 and 55 years old in good health and CMV-seropositive. Sequencing was carried out using PBMCs. The chain carries TRBV5-1 and TRBJ2-7; 15 bases agree with TRBD2. In DNA form, the CDR3 reads TGCGCCAGCAACCCGGGACTAGCGGGGGGCAGGAGCTCCTACGAGCAGTACTTC. Encoded protein: CASNPGLAGGRSSYEQYF.